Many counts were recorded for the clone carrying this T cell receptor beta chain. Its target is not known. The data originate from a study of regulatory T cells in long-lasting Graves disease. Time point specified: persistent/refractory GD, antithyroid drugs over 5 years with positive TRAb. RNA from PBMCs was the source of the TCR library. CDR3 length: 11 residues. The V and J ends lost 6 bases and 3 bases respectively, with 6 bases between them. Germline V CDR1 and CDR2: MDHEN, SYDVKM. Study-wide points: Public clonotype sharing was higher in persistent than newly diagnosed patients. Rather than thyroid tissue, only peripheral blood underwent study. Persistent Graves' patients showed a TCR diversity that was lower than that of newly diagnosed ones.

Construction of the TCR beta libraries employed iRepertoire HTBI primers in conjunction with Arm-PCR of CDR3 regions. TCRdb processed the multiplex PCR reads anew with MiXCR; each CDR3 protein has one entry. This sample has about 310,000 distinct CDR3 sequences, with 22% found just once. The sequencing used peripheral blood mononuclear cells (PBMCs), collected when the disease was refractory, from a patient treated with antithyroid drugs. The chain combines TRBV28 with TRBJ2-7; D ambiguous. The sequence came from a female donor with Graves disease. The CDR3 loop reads CASSSVYEQYF. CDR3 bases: TGTGCCAGCAGCTCGGTCTACGAGCAGTACTTC. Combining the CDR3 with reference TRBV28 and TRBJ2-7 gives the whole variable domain DVKVTQSSRYLVKRTGEKVFLECVQDMDHENMFWYRQDPGLGLRLIYFSYDVKMKEKGDIPEGYSVSREKKERFSLILESASTNQTSMYLCASSSVYEQYFGPGTRLTVT.